A single T cell receptor (beta chain) is shown here with its context. The antigen remains unidentified. This sample was included in a study of Siglec-9 on CD8 T cells in melanoma. Study-level results: An effector memory CD8+ T-cell subset seemingly accumulating in melanoma was reportedly marked and regulated by Siglec-9.

CDR1 SGHAT and CDR2 FQDESV come from the germline V gene (reference sequence). The CDR3 covers 16 residues. V was pared by 1 base and J by 3 bases, with 14 bases between. Assay used: immunoSEQ multiplex PCR; TCRdb lists only in-frame clones, some missing. The repertoire holds some 39,000 clones, with approximately 84% as singletons. The receptor's source is a human donor in good health. The chain couples TRBV11-1 to TRBJ2-3; a weak D match, TRBD2 (5 bases). The material sequenced was Siglec-9- CD8+ T cells sorted from blood. The CDR3 loop reads CASSLDAGPPTDTQYF. The CDR3 coding sequence is TGTGCCAGCAGCTTAGATGCGGGCCCGCCTACAGATACGCAGTATTTT.